This passage covers 3 T cell receptor beta chains from one sample sequenced in a study of shared clonotypes between healthy human individuals. TCRdb's copy holds only in-frame clones and misses some; the assay was immunoSEQ multiplex PCR. Found here are 2 million to 2.5 million clones, 80% to 95% of them singletons; the top ten hold 0.35% to 0.5%. Sequencing used naive CD4+ T cells from PBMCs. Subset noted: CD45RA+ positively selected. Every receptor here comes from a man younger than 35 in good health. Some clones in this sample may be carry-over from other donors' samples.

CDR3 in amino acids: CASSYDRSVKTQYF. CDR3 bases: TGTGCCAGCAGTTACGACAGGAGTGTGAAGACCCAGTACTTC. V usage is TRBV6-5 and J usage is TRBJ2-5; tentative D call: TRBD1 (6 bases). This CDR3 is built from 14 residues. The V end was cut by 2 bases, the J end by 6 bases, with 13 bases between. Germline lookup yields CDR1 MNHEY and CDR2 SVGAGI.

The chain employs TRBV10-3 and TRBJ1-3, with D maybe TRBD1 (6 bases). This CDR3 region has 18 residues. V lost 7 bases and J 0 bases, leaving 22 bases between the germline ends. The germline CDR1 and CDR2 sequences are ENHRY and SYGVKD. The CDR3, as DNA: TGTGCCATCACAGGGGACGGAAGCAGCGATAGCTCTGGAAACACCATATATTTT. Its translation is CAITGDGSSDSSGNTIYF.

The chain couples TRBV27 to TRBJ1-5; 8 bases line up with TRBD1. Germline V gives CDR1 MNHEY, CDR2 SMNVEV (reference sequence). The CDR3 contains 15 residues. The trim removed 2 bases at V and 6 bases at J, leaving 6 bases unmatched. The CDR3 loop reads CASSLSRGLGQPQHF. In nucleotides, the CDR3 is TGTGCCAGCAGTTTAAGCAGGGGGCTTGGTCAGCCCCAGCATTTT.